The T cell receptor (beta chain) under discussion was sequenced for a study of cytomegalovirus exposure and HLA in healthy donors. It was with 60 Vbeta and 13 Jbeta primers that the PCR ran. Sequencing was performed with immunoSEQ multiplex PCR; in TCRdb, only in-frame clones are kept and a portion is missing. The sample includes 95,000 to 150,000 clones, 50% to 80% of them seen just once. This clone was seen only a few times. Its antigen remains unidentified. Per the germline V gene, CDR1 is WNHNN and CDR2 is SYGVQD (reference sequence). The CDR3 totals 18 residues. Trimming removed 0 bases at V and 1 base at J, with 16 bases between. Study-wide findings and caveats: The study had only CMV serostatus as immune exposure information. At a 0.05 false discovery rate, a later analysis found some 17,000 TCR beta sequences to be associated with HLA alleles. V- and J-gene trimming of TCR beta was linked (in a later analysis) to a missense DCLRE1C variant.

The chain recombines TRBV10-1 with TRBJ2-1, with D tentatively TRBD2 (6 bases). This receptor was taken from a woman aged 40 to 55 in good health and CMV-seropositive. The source material was PBMCs. The CDR3 is CASSESYFIGSSYNEQFF. CDR3 nucleotides: TGCGCCAGCAGTGAGTCTTATTTCATCGGGAGTTCCTACAATGAGCAGTTCTTC.